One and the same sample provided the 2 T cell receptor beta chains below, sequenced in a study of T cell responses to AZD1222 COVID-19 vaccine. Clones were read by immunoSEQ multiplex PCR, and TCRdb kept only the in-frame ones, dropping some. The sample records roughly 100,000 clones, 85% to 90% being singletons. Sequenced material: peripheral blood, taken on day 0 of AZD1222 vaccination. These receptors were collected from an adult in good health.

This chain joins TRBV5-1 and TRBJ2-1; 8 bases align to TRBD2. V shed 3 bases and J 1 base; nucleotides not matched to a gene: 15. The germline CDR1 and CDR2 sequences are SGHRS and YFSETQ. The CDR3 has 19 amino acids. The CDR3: CASSSPGLGDPLSYNEQFF. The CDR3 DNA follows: TGCGCCAGCAGCTCCCCGGGACTAGGAGACCCCTTGTCCTACAATGAGCAGTTCTTC.

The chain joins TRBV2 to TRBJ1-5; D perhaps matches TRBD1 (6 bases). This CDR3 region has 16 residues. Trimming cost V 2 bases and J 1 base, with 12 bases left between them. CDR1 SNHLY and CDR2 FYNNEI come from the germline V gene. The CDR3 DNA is TGTGCCAGCAGTGAAAGTGGGGGCGGGAGCAATCAGCCCCAGCATTTT. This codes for CASSESGGGSNQPQHF.